There are a few counts of the clone carrying this T cell receptor (beta chain). This record belongs to a study of blood T cell repertoires in COVID-19. Overall study: From the United States, Italy and Spain came samples of acute and convalescent COVID-19. Sources were T cells, B-cell-depleted T cells, or PBMCs; the material itself was cDNA or gDNA.

Participant reports of clinical history set cohort assignment. Authors' analysis steps: Amplification with reference gene primers provided the estimates of nucleated cell counts. Profiling relied on immunoSEQ multiplex PCR, and the TCRdb table lists in-frame clones only, not all of them. Clonal size and the V and J genes are those of that table, whereas D and trimming came from the DNA. The data contain about 210,000 clones, around 86% of them singletons. From germline, CDR1 is SNHLY and CDR2 FYNNEI. Deletions cut 5 bases from V and 3 bases from J, with 11 bases between. The CDR3 covers 13 residues. The clonotype was recovered from a woman aged 40 to 50 with acute COVID-19. Sequencing was performed on PBMCs or T cells enriched from blood (not recorded which). The chain has TRBV2 and TRBJ2-7, with D perhaps TRBD1 (6 bases). The CDR3 here is CASSSQGIYEQYF. In DNA form, the CDR3 reads TGTGCCAGCAGTTCCCAGGGGATCTACGAGCAGTACTTC. Drawing the rest from reference TRBV2 and TRBJ2-7, the complete variable domain is EPEVTQTPSHQVTQMGQEVILRCVPISNHLYFYWYRQILGQKVEFLVSFYNNEISEKSEIFDDQFSVERPDGSNFTLKIRSTKLEDSAMYFCASSSQGIYEQYFGPGTRLTVT.